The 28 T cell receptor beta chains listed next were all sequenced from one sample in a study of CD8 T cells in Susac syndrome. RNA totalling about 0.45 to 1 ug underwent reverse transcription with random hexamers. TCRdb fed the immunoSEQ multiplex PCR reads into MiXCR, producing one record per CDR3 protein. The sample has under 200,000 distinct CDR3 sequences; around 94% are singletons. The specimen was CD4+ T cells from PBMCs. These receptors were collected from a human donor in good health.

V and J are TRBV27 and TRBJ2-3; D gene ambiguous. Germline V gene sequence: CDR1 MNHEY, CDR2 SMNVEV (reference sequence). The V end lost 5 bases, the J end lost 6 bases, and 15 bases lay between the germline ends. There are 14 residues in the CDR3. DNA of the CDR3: TGTGCCAGCAGTACTAACGTCGAGAAGGATACGCAGTATTTT. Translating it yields CASSTNVEKDTQYF.

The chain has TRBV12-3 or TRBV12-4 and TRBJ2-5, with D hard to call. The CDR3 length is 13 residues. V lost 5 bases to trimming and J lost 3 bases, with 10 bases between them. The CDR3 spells CASSRIRKETQYF. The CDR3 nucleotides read TGTGCCAGCAGTAGGATCAGGAAAGAGACCCAGTACTTC.

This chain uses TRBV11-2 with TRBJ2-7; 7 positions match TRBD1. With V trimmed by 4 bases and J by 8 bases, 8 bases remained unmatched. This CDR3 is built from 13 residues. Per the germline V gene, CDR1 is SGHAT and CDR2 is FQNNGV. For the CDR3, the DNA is TGTGCCAGCAGCTCTCATACAGGGGCTCAGCAGTACTTC. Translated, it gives CASSSHTGAQQYF.

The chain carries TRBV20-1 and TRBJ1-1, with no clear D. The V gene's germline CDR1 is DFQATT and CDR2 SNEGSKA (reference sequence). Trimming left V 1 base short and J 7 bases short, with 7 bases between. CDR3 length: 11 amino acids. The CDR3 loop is CSARVSIEAFF. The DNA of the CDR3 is TGCAGTGCTAGAGTCAGTATTGAAGCTTTCTTT.

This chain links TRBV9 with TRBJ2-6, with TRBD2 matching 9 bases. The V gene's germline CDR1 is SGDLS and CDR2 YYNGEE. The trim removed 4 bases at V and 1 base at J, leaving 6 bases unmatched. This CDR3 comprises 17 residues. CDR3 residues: CASSPSAGGSGANVLTF. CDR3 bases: TGTGCCAGCAGCCCTAGTGCGGGGGGGTCTGGGGCCAACGTCCTGACTTTC.

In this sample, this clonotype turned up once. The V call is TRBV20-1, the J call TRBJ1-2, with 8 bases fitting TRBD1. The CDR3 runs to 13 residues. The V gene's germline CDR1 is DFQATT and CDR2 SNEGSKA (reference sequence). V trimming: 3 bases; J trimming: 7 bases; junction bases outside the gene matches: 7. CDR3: CSARTGVRSGYTF. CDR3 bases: TGCAGTGCTAGGACAGGGGTTCGGAGTGGCTACACCTTC.

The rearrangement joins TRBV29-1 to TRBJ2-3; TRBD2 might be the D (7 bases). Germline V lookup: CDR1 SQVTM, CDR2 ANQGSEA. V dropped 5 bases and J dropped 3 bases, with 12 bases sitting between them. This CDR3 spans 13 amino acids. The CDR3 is CSVIGGATDTQYF. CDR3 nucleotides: TGCAGCGTTATTGGGGGGGCGACAGATACGCAGTATTTT.

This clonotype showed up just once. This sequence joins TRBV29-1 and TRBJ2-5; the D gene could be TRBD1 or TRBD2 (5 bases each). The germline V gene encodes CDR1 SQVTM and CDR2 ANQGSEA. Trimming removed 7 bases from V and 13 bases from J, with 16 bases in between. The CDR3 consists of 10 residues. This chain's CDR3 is CSAVGPIPYF. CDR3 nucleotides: TGCAGCGCCGTGGGACCGATCCCGTACTTC.

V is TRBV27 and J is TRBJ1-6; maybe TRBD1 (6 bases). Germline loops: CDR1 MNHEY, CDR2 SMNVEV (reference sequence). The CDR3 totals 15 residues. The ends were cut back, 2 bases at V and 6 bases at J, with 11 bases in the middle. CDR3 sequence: CASSLRTVANSPLHF. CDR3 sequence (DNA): TGTGCCAGCAGTTTACGGACAGTGGCTAATTCACCCCTCCACTTT.

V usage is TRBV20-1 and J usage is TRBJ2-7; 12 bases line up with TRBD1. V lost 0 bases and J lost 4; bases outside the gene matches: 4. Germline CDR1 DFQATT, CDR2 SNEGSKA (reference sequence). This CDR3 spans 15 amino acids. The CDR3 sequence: CSARDPGQGAYEQYF. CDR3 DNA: TGCAGTGCTAGAGACCCGGGACAGGGGGCTTACGAGCAGTACTTC.

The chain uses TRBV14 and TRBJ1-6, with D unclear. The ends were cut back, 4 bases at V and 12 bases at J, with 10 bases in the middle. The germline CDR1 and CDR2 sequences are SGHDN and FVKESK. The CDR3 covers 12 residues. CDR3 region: CASSLGVRPLHF. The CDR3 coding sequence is TGTGCCAGCAGCCTCGGGGTCCGACCCCTCCACTTT.

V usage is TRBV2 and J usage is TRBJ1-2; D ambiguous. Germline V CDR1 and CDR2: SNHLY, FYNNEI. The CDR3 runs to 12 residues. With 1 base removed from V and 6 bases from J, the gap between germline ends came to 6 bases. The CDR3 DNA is TGTGCCAGCAGTGAAGAACGGGATGGCTACACCTTC. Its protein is CASSEERDGYTF.

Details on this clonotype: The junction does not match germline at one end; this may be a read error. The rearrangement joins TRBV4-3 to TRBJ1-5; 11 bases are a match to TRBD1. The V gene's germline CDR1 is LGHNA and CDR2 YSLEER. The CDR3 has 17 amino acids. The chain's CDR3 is CASSQAWRTGGNQPQHF. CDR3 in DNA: TGCGCCAGCAGCCAAGCCTGGAGGACAGGGGGCAACCAGCCCCAGCATTTT.

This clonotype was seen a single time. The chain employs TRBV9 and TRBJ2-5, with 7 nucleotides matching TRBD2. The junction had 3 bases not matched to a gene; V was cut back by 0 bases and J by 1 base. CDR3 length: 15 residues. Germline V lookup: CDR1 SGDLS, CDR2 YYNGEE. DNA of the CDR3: TGTGCCAGCAGCGTAGTAGGGAGGGGCCAAGAGACCCAGTACTTC. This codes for CASSVVGRGQETQYF.

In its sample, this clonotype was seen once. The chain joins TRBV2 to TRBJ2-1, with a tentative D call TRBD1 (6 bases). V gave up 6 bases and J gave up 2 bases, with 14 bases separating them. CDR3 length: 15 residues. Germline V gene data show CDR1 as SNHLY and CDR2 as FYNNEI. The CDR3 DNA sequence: TGTGCCAGCAGGTTAGACAGGTTGACCTACAATGAGCAGTTCTTC. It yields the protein CASRLDRLTYNEQFF.

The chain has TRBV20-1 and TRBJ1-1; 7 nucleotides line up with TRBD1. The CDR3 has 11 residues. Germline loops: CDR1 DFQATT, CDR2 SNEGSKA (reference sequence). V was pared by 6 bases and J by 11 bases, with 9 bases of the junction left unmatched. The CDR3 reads CSARDSLFAFF. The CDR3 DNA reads TGCAGTGCGCGGGACAGTCTGTTCGCTTTCTTT.

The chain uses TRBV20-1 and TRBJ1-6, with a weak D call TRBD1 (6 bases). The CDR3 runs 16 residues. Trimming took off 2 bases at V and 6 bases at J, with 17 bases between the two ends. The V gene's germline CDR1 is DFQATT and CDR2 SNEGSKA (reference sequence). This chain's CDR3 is CSARTLTGLSNSPLHF. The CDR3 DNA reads TGCAGTGCTAGAACCCTAACAGGGCTATCTAATTCACCCCTCCACTTT.

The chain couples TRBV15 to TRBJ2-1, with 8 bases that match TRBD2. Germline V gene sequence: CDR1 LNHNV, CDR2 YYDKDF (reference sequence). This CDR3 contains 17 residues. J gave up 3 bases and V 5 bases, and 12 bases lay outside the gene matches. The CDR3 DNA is TGTGCCACCAGCGCTTTGAGAGCGGGGGAGTTCTACAATGAGCAGTTCTTC. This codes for CATSALRAGEFYNEQFF.

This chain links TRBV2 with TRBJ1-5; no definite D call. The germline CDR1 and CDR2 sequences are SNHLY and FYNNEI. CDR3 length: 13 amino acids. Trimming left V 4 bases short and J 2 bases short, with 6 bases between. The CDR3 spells CASSVQGNQPQHF. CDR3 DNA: TGTGCCAGCAGTGTCCAGGGCAATCAGCCCCAGCATTTT.

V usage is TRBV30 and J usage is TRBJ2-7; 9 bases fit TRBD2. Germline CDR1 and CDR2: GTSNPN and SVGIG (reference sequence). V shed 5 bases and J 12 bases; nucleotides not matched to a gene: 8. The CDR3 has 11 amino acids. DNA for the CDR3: TGTGCCTGGGCCGGGACTAGCTGGGCGTACTTC. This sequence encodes CAWAGTSWAYF.

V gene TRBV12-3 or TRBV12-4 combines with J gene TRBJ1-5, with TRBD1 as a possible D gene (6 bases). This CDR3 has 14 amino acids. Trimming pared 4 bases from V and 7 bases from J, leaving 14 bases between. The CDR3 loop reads CASSYREGGQPQHF. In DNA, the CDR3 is TGTGCCAGCAGTTATAGGGAGGGGGGACAGCCCCAGCATTTT.

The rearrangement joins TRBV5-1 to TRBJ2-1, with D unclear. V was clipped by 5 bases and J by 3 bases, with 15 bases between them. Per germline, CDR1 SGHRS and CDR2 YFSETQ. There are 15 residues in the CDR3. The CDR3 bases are TGCGCCAGCAGTCCCAGTGACGGTTACTACAATGAGCAGTTCTTC. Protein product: CASSPSDGYYNEQFF.

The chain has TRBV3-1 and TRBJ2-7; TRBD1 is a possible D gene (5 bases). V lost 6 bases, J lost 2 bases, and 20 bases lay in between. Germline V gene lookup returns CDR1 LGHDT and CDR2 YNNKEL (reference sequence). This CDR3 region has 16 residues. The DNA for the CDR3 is TGTGCCAGCAGTGGCAGCTTAGACAGAGCAACCTACGAGCAGTACTTC. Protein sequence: CASSGSLDRATYEQYF.

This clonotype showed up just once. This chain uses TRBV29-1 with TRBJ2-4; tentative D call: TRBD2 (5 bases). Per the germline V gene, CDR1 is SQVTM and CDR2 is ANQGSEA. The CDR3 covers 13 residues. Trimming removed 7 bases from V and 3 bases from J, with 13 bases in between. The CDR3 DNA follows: TGCAGCGCCTTTACTAGGAGCAAAAACATTCAGTACTTC. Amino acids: CSAFTRSKNIQYF.

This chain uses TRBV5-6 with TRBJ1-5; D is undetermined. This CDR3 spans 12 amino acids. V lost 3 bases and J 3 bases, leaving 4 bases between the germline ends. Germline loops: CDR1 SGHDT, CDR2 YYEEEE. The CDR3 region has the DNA TGTGCCAGCAGCTCGCCCAATCAGCCCCAGCATTTT. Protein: CASSSPNQPQHF.

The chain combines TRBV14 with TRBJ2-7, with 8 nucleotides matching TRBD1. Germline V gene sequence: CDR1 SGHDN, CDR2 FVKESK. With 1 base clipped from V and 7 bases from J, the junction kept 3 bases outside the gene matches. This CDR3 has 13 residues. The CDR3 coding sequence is TGTGCCAGCAGCCAAGGGACAGGGAGAGAGCAGTACTTC. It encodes CASSQGTGREQYF. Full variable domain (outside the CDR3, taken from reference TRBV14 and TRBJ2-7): EAGVTQFPSHSVIEKGQTVTLRCDPISGHDNLYWYRRVMGKEIKFLLHFVKESKQDESGMPNNRFLAERTGGTYSTLKVQPAELEDSGVYFCASSQGTGREQYFGPGTRLTVT.

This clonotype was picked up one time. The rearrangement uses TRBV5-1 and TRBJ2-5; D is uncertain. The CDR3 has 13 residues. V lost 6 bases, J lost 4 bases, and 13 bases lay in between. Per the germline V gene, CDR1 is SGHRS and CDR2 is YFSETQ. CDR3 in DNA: TGCGCCAGCAAAGATCCCTCGCGAGAGACCCAGTACTTC. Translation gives CASKDPSRETQYF.

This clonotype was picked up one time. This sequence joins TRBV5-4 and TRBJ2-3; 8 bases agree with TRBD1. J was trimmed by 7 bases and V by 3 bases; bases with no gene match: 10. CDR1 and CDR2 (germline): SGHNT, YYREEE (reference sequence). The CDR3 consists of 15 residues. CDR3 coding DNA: TGTGCCAGCAGCTCCCCGGGACAGGACTGGAATACGCAGTATTTT. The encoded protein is CASSSPGQDWNTQYF.